This record covers a single T cell receptor beta chain. The specificity of this receptor is unknown. There are no base qualities to consult, and no much larger clone falls within one base. The collaborating institutions used their own protocols to collect whole blood in K2EDTA tubes. For TCRbeta analysis, collaborators shipped samples in one of three forms: frozen whole blood, isolated PBMCs, or DNA extracted from either of those sample types. The immunoSEQ Assay, a bias-controlled multiplex PCR, was used to amplify TCRbeta CDR3 regions from genomic DNA. In the paper's pipeline: Nucleated cell counts per sample were estimated from amplification of reference gene primers within the assay. To quantify the absolute abundance of each unique TCRbeta CDR3 rearrangement, sequence reads were collapsed and filtered. Productive Simpson clonality was computed per sample as the square root of Simpson's diversity index over productive rearrangements. TCRdb took this table from immuneACCESS and kept in-frame rearrangements with V and J called. Such tables lack part of the clones; where checked against another copy, unresolved V genes explain under half of the gap, and the rest is unexplained. The V and J calls and the clone size are those of that table, but D and trimming were determined from the DNA. Recorded for this sample are about 200,000 clones; over 75% of them occurred a single time. 5% to 6.5% of the sample comes from the top ten.

The germline V gene encodes CDR1 SGHVS and CDR2 FQNEAQ. Trimming at the junction amounts to 3 bases on V and 6 bases on J, and the germline ends lie 15 bases apart. Reading from cysteine to phenylalanine, the CDR3 counts 15 amino acids. Of all the DNA, just the CDR3 is kept, 45 bases in frame from base 1. The record originates from a study of blood T cell repertoires in COVID-19 (dated by TCRdb to about 2020). As for the study more broadly: Samples covering the acute and convalescent phases of COVID-19 were provided by collaborators in the United States, Italy and Spain. The material from the prospective study consisted of cDNA or gDNA derived from T cells, B-cell-depleted T cells, or PBMCs. Deeply sampled blood TCRbeta repertoires from subjects exposed to, actively infected with, or recovered from COVID-19 were included in the dataset. The repertoires were released in a freely available public database intended as a resource for research on the immune response to SARS-CoV-2. Samples were obtained from the ongoing ImmuneRACE study (first 160 participants) and from 950 to 1,500 subjects provided by 6 global collaborators. The sample metadata nearly always contained a de-identified subject ID, COVID-19 status, age in years and sex. Where available, HLA class I and class II types were obtained from metadata supplied by the sample provider rather than from assay-based typing.

Results the study describes overall, beyond this receptor: The quantity of clinical and demographic metadata differed by source and by participant and was supplied without curation.

Sequenced sample: peripheral blood. The clonotype was recovered from a man older than 75 with acute or convalescent COVID-19. Recombination connected TRBV7-8 to TRBJ1-5; the D gene cannot be resolved reliably. The CDR3 here reads CASSLGGYGVQPQHF. The nucleotide sequence reads TGTGCCAGCAGCTTGGGAGGGTACGGGGTTCAGCCCCAGCATTTT.